Each of the 25 T cell receptor beta chains below was sequenced from the same sample in a study of early T cells in non-severe SARS-CoV-2 infection. TCRdb passed the 5' RACE reads through MiXCR, listing each CDR3 protein once. The top ten clones hold more than 4.5% of a sample with some 36,000 distinct CDR3 sequences, about 5.8% of them seen once. The sequencing input was whole blood. The receptors derive from an adult who was a healthcare worker with PCR-confirmed SARS-CoV-2 infection or an uninfected control (not recorded which).

This clonotype was seen at least ten times. The chain carries TRBV28 and TRBJ2-2; TRBD2 agrees at 8 bases. V lost 2 bases and J lost 4; bases outside the gene matches: 6. Per the germline V gene, CDR1 is MDHEN and CDR2 is SYDVKM. The length of the CDR3 is 16 residues. Here the CDR3 DNA reads TGTGCCAGCAGTTTAGACACTAGCGGCATCACCGGGGAGCTGTTTTTT. Translating it yields CASSLDTSGITGELFF.

The rearrangement uses TRBV14 and TRBJ2-3; 8 bases agree with TRBD1. The CDR3 is 19 amino acids. V was clipped by 3 bases and J by 0 bases; unmatched bases: 14. Germline V CDR1 and CDR2: SGHDN, FVKESK. DNA of the CDR3: TGTGCCAGCAGCCAGACCTACCGGACAGGGTTCCCTAGCACAGATACGCAGTATTTT. It translates to CASSQTYRTGFPSTDTQYF.

This clonotype has just a few counts. J is TRBJ2-3 and V is TRBV27; perhaps TRBD2 as D (6 bases). Trimming removed 10 bases at V and 4 bases at J, with 18 bases between. Germline V gene lookup returns CDR1 MNHEY and CDR2 SMNVEV (reference sequence). The CDR3 consists of 14 residues. This CDR3 reads CANPSGDSADTQYF. In DNA form, the CDR3 reads TGTGCCAACCCTTCGGGGGATTCGGCAGATACGCAGTATTTT.

This clonotype was counted at least ten times. V usage is TRBV7-9 and J usage is TRBJ2-2, with 10 positions matching TRBD1. V shed 6 bases and J 5 bases; nucleotides not matched to a gene: 6. The V gene's germline CDR1 is SEHNR and CDR2 FQNEAQ (reference sequence). The CDR3 is 15 residues long. CDR3 residues: CASSPGQGRTGELFF. The CDR3 region has the DNA TGTGCCAGCAGTCCGGGACAGGGGAGGACCGGGGAGCTGTTTTTT. Supplemented by reference TRBV7-9 and TRBJ2-2, the full variable domain reads DTGVSQNPRHKITKRGQNVTFRCDPISEHNRLYWYRQTLGQGPEFLTYFQNEAQLEKSRLLSDRFSAERPKGSFSTLEIQRTEQGDSAMYLCASSPGQGRTGELFFGEGSRLTVL.

This clonotype was detected ten times or more. The chain has TRBV7-6 and TRBJ2-3, with 8 bases aligning to TRBD2. In germline, CDR1 is SGHVS, CDR2 FNYEAQ. V lost 6 bases to trimming and J lost 11 bases; unmatched junction nucleotides: 4. CDR3 size: 11 residues. Here the CDR3 DNA reads TGTGCCAGCAGACCGGGACTAGAGCAGTATTTT. Translation gives CASRPGLEQYF.

This clonotype was observed many times. The chain links TRBV7-7 to TRBJ1-2; D is possibly TRBD1 (6 bases). Germline V gives CDR1 SSHAT, CDR2 FNYEAQ (reference sequence). This CDR3 region has 12 residues. V lost 1 base and J 6 bases, leaving 6 bases between the germline ends. DNA of the CDR3: TGTGCCAGCAGCTTAGGGGGGCATGGCTACACCTTC. This translates into CASSLGGHGYTF.

This clonotype was seen at least ten times. The chain links TRBV20-1 to TRBJ2-5; 7 bases are shared with TRBD2. CDR1 is DFQATT and CDR2 is SNEGSKA in the germline V gene (reference sequence). The CDR3 has 16 amino acids. V shed 0 bases, J shed 4 bases, and the junction held 11 bases outside the gene matches. CDR3 sequence (DNA): TGCAGTGCTAGAGAGAGACGGGCTAGCGGTCGAGAGACCCAGTACTTC. It encodes CSARERRASGRETQYF.

This clonotype was recorded many times. The rearrangement joins TRBV25-1 to TRBJ1-6; D is unresolved. The CDR3 has 15 amino acids. Germline CDR1 and CDR2: MGHDK and SYGVNS. V was shortened by 5 bases and J by 10 bases, with 18 bases between the two germline ends. The CDR3 DNA sequence: TGTGCCAGCAGTCCAAAGGGAGGGAGGAGGTCACCCCTCCACTTT. This sequence encodes CASSPKGGRRSPLHF.

This clonotype was detected ten times or more. The chain combines TRBV20-1 with TRBJ2-1; 7 positions match TRBD2. The CDR3 totals 13 residues. Trimming cost V 3 bases and J 5 bases; bases outside gene matches: 4. Germline CDR1 DFQATT, CDR2 SNEGSKA (reference sequence). CDR3 region: CSARPAGNNEQFF. The CDR3 DNA is TGCAGTGCTAGGCCAGCGGGGAACAATGAGCAGTTCTTC.

This clonotype showed up many times. The chain uses TRBV20-1 and TRBJ2-2, with 7 bases that match TRBD2. Trimming took 1 base from V and 1 from J; bases not matched to a gene: 9. The CDR3 runs 17 residues. The germline CDR1 and CDR2 sequences are DFQATT and SNEGSKA (reference sequence). The CDR3 nucleotides read TGCAGTGCTAGAGGGGGAGGGGCCGGGAAGAACACCGGGGAGCTGTTTTTT. Amino acid sequence: CSARGGGAGKNTGELFF.

The chain carries TRBV15 and TRBJ1-6; the D gene is possibly TRBD1 (5 bases). CDR3 length: 16 amino acids. Trimming took off 1 base at V and 5 bases at J, with 12 bases between the two ends. The germline V gene has CDR1 LNHNV and CDR2 YYDKDF (reference sequence). The CDR3 loop reads CATSRVLEGHNSPLHF. In nucleotides, the CDR3 is TGTGCCACCAGCAGAGTTCTTGAGGGGCATAATTCACCCCTCCACTTT.

In this sample, this clonotype turned up many times. The V call is TRBV7-2, the J call TRBJ2-3, with TRBD2 as a possible D gene (6 bases). V was trimmed by 2 bases and J by 1 base, leaving 10 bases between them. CDR3 size: 15 residues. The V gene's germline CDR1 is SGHTA and CDR2 FQGNSA. The chain's CDR3 is CASSLRRGRTDTQYF. The CDR3 DNA follows: TGTGCCAGCAGCTTAAGGCGGGGACGCACAGATACGCAGTATTTT. The complete variable domain, with remaining parts taken from reference TRBV7-2 and TRBJ2-3, reads GAGVSQSPSNKVTEKGKDVELRCDPISGHTALYWYRQSLGQGLEFLIYFQGNSAPDKSGLPSDRFSAERTGGSVSTLTIQRTQQEDSAVYLCASSLRRGRTDTQYFGPGTRLTVL.

The V call is TRBV20-1, the J call TRBJ2-7, with D possibly matching TRBD2 (6 bases). V lost 0 bases and J 4 bases, leaving 13 bases between the germline ends. Germline CDR1 DFQATT, CDR2 SNEGSKA (reference sequence). This CDR3 is built from 14 residues. The CDR3: CSARDRGNLYEQYF. The CDR3 DNA follows: TGCAGTGCTAGAGATCGCGGGAACCTATACGAGCAGTACTTC.

The table lists this clonotype with many counts. V and J are TRBV28 and TRBJ2-1, with D perhaps matching TRBD2 (5 bases). V was shortened by 6 bases and J by 1 base, with 10 bases between the two germline ends. The CDR3 sequence is 14 residues long. The germline CDR1 and CDR2 sequences are MDHEN and SYDVKM. CDR3 sequence: CASRAGASYNEQFF. The CDR3 DNA reads as TGTGCCAGCAGGGCGGGTGCGTCCTACAATGAGCAGTTCTTC. Full variable domain (outside the CDR3, taken from reference TRBV28 and TRBJ2-1): DVKVTQSSRYLVKRTGEKVFLECVQDMDHENMFWYRQDPGLGLRLIYFSYDVKMKEKGDIPEGYSVSREKKERFSLILESASTNQTSMYLCASRAGASYNEQFFGPGTRLTVL.

This clonotype showed up just a few times. The chain is built from TRBV12-3 or TRBV12-4 and TRBJ1-2, with 10 bases lining up with TRBD1. There are 13 residues in the CDR3. V lost 6 bases, J lost 8 bases, and 6 bases stayed unmatched. CDR3 in amino acids: CASRAETGGGYTF. As DNA, the CDR3 is TGTGCCAGCAGGGCAGAGACAGGGGGCGGCTACACCTTC.

This clonotype occurred many times. The genes are TRBV12-3 or TRBV12-4 and TRBJ2-5; no definite D call. This CDR3 has 13 residues. V lost 5 bases and J 0 bases, leaving 7 bases between the germline ends. The CDR3 DNA sequence: TGTGCCAGCAGTCCGCAATACCAAGAGACCCAGTACTTC. This encodes CASSPQYQETQYF.

There are many counts of this clonotype. The rearrangement uses TRBV6-5 and TRBJ2-1; no clear D. The CDR3 has 12 residues. Germline CDR1 reads MNHEY; CDR2 reads SVGAGI. V was pared by 7 bases and J by 6 bases, with 10 bases between. The CDR3 loop reads CASIGNGNEQFF. The CDR3 nucleotides read TGTGCCAGCATCGGAAATGGCAATGAGCAGTTCTTC.

This clonotype was seen more than once but under ten times. CDR3 sequence reads: CASSLALVGGETQYF. In DNA form, the CDR3 reads TGTGCCAGCAGCTTAGCGCTAGTAGGGGGAGAGACCCAGTACTTC. This chain connects TRBV11-2 to TRBJ2-5, with D perhaps matching TRBD1 (6 bases). In germline, CDR1 is SGHAT, CDR2 FQNNGV. This CDR3 has 15 amino acids. Trimming took 1 base from V and 4 from J, leaving 13 bases between them.

This clonotype was counted a few times. The chain recombines TRBV29-1 with TRBJ2-5; D call uncertain. The germline gives CDR1 SQVTM, CDR2 ANQGSEA. V gave up 3 bases and J gave up 2 bases, with 7 bases separating them. The CDR3 sequence is 12 residues long. The CDR3 region is CSVEYSQETQYF. CDR3 bases: TGCAGCGTTGAGTACAGTCAAGAGACCCAGTACTTC. The variable domain in full, completed from reference TRBV29-1 and TRBJ2-5, reads SAVISQKPSRDICQRGTSLTIQCQVDSQVTMMFWYRQQPGQSLTLIATANQGSEATYESGFVIDKFPISRPNLTFSTLTVSNMSPEDSSIYLCSVEYSQETQYFGPGTRLLVL.

The rearrangement uses TRBV2 and TRBJ2-6, with D unclear. Germline assignment: CDR1 SNHLY and CDR2 FYNNEI. V lost 8 bases and J lost 0, with 2 bases in between. The CDR3 spans 12 residues. The CDR3 region has the DNA TGTGCCAGCTTCTCTGGGGCCAACGTCCTGACTTTC. It translates to CASFSGANVLTF.

This clonotype occurred many times. The gene calls are TRBV12-3 or TRBV12-4 and TRBJ2-7; no clear D gene. The CDR3 spans 13 residues. The V and J ends lost 7 bases and 5 bases respectively, with 15 bases between them. For the CDR3, the DNA is TGTGCCAGCATCCCGAATGGCGGTCACGAGCAGTACTTC. Amino acid sequence: CASIPNGGHEQYF.

This clonotype was counted ten times or more. The chain combines TRBV7-9 with TRBJ1-1, with D unresolved. Germline V lookup: CDR1 SEHNR, CDR2 FQNEAQ (reference sequence). Trimming left V 7 bases short and J 3 bases short, with 9 bases between. This CDR3 has 12 amino acids. The DNA for the CDR3 is TGTGCCAGCACTTCCCGCTACACTGAAGCTTTCTTT. Translating it yields CASTSRYTEAFF.

V and J are TRBV4-1 and TRBJ1-1; no reliable D call. Trimming shortened V by 3 bases and J by 0 bases, and 11 bases separated the two germline ends. CDR1 and CDR2 from the germline V gene are MGHRA and YSYEKL. The CDR3 length is 15 residues. DNA of the CDR3: TGCGCCAGCAGCCAGGACCCGACGGTGAACACTGAAGCTTTCTTT. Protein sequence: CASSQDPTVNTEAFF.

This clonotype was counted only a few times. The chain uses TRBV12-3 or TRBV12-4 and TRBJ2-7; 8 positions match TRBD2. The trim removed 6 bases at V and 7 bases at J, leaving 11 bases unmatched. The CDR3 extends over 14 amino acids. CDR3 in amino acids: CASSPTSGLREQYF. Here the CDR3 DNA reads TGTGCCAGCAGCCCTACTAGCGGTCTGCGGGAGCAGTACTTC.

This clonotype was detected a few times. J is TRBJ1-3 and V is TRBV7-9; tentative D call: TRBD1 (6 bases). Trimming shortened V by 0 bases and J by 4 bases, and 22 bases separated the two germline ends. Germline loops: CDR1 SEHNR, CDR2 FQNEAQ (reference sequence). This CDR3 region has 19 residues. The CDR3 region is CASSLAGLRGRSFGNTIYF. The CDR3 DNA reads as TGTGCCAGCAGCTTAGCCGGTTTACGGGGGCGCTCATTCGGAAACACCATATATTTT.